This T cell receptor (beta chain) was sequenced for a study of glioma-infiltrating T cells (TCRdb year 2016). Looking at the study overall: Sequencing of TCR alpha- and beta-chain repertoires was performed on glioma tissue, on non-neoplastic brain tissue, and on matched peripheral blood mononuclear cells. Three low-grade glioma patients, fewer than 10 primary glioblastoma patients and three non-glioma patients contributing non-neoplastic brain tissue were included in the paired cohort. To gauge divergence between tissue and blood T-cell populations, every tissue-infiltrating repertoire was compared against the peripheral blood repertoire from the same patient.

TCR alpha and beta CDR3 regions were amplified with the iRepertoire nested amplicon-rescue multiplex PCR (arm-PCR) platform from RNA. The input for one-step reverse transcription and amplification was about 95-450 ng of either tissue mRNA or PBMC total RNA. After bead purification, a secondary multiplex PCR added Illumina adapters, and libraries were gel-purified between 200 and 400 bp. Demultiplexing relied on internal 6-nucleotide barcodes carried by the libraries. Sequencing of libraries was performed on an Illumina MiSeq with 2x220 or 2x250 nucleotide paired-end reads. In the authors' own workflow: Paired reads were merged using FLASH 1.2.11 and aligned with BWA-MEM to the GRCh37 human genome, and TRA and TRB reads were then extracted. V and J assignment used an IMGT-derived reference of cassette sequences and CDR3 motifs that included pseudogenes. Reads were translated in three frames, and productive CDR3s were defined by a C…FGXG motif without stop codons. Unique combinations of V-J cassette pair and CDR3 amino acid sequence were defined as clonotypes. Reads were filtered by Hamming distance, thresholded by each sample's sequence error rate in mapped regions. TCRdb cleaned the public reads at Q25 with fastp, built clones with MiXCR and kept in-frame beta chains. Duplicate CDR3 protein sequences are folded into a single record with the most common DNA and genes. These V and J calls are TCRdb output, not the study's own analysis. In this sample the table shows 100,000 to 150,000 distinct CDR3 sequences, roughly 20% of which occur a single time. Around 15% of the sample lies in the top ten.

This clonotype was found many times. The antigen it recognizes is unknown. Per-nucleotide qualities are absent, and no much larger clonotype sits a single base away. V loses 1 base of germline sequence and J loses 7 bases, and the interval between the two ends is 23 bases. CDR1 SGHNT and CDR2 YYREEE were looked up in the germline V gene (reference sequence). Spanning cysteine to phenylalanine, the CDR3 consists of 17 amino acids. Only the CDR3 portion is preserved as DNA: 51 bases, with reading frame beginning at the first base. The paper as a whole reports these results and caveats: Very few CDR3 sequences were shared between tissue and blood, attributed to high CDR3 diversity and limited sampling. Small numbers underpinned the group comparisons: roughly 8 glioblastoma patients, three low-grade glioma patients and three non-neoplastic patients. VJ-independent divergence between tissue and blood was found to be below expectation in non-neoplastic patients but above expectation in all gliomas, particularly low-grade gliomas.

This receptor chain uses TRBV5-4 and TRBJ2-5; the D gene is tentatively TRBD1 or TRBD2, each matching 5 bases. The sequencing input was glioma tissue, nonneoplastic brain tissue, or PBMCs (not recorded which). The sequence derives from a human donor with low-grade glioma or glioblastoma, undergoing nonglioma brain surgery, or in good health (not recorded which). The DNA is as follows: TGTGCCAGCAGCTTGAAGGTTACGGGGACCTCAACCGGGACCCAGTACTTC. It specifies CASSLKVTGTSTGTQYF.